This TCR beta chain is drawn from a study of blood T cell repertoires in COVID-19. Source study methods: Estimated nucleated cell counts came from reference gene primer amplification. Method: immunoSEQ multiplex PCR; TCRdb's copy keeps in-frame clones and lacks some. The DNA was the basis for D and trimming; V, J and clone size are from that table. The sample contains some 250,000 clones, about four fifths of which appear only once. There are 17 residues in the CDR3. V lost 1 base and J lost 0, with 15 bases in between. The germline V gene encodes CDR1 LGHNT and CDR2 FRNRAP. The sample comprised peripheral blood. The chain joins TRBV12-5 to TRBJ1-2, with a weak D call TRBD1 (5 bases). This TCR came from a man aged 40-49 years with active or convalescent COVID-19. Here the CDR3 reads CASGLGTPWGANYGYTF. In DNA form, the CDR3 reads TGTGCTAGTGGTTTGGGTACCCCCTGGGGGGCTAACTATGGCTACACCTTC. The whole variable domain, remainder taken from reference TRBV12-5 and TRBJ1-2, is DARVTQTPRHKVTEMGQEVTMRCQPILGHNTVFWYRQTMMQGLELLAYFRNRAPLDDSGMPKDRFSAEMPDATLATLKIQPSEPRDSAVYFCASGLGTPWGANYGYTFGSGTRLTVV.